This record looks at one T cell receptor beta chain sequence and its context. Assay: immunoSEQ multiplex PCR; the TCRdb copy retains only in-frame clones and omits some. The sample has more than 150,000 clones; approximately 92% are singletons. This specimen belongs to a study of shared clonotypes between healthy human individuals. Looked up from germline, CDR1 is SGHAT and CDR2 is FQDESV (reference sequence). The germline V and J ends were trimmed by 5 bases and 5 bases, with 12 bases remaining between them. The CDR3 length is 13 residues. The receptor was derived from a woman aged 30 to 39 in good health. J is TRBJ1-1 and V is TRBV11-1; no clear D gene. Sequencing was carried out using naive CD4+ T cells sorted from blood. The subset: CD45RA+ positively selected. CDR3 in DNA: TGTGCCAGCAGCATTCGGGGTGGGACTGAAGCTTTCTTT. Translated, it gives CASSIRGGTEAFF.